The 29 T cell receptor beta chains in this list originate from one sample, sequenced in a study of ipilimumab plus nivolumab after autologous stem cell transplantation. Assay: immunoSEQ multiplex PCR; the TCRdb copy retains only in-frame clones and omits some. The table lists around 21,000 clones, around 85% of them singletons. The sequencing used PBMCs, collected in a trial of ipilimumab plus nivolumab as post-transplant consolidation. Receptor source: a male donor with diffuse large B-cell lymphoma.

The rearrangement joins TRBV11-2 to TRBJ1-1; weak D call: TRBD1 (5 bases). Looked up from germline, CDR1 is SGHAT and CDR2 is FQNNGV. The CDR3 has 16 amino acids. V gave up 5 bases and J gave up 0 bases, with 16 bases separating them. CDR3: CASSPFRAWLNTEAFF. The CDR3 DNA reads TGTGCCAGCAGCCCTTTCAGGGCGTGGTTGAACACTGAAGCTTTCTTT. Drawing the rest from reference TRBV11-2 and TRBJ1-1, the complete variable domain is EAGVAQSPRYKIIEKRQSVAFWCNPISGHATLYWYQQILGQGPKLLIQFQNNGVVDDSQLPKDRFSAERLKGVDSTLKIQPAKLEDSAVYLCASSPFRAWLNTEAFFGQGTRLTVV.

The chain combines TRBV5-6 with TRBJ2-5; 9 nucleotides match TRBD1. V lost 3 bases to trimming and J lost 4 bases; unmatched junction nucleotides: 10. CDR1 and CDR2 from the germline V gene are SGHDT and YYEEEE. This CDR3 has 16 amino acids. The CDR3 DNA reads as TGTGCCAGCAGCTACCGGACAGGGGCAGGTTCAGAGACCCAGTACTTC. Translating it yields CASSYRTGAGSETQYF.

The V call is TRBV5-6, the J call TRBJ2-7, with 12 bases aligning to TRBD2. CDR1 SGHDT and CDR2 YYEEEE come from the germline V gene. This CDR3 is built from 16 residues. Losses at the gene ends were 5 bases for V and 0 bases for J; bases not matched to a gene: 6. Written as DNA, the CDR3 is TGTGCCAGCAGTCATACTAGCGGGGGGTCCTCCTACGAGCAGTACTTC. This translates into CASSHTSGGSSYEQYF.

This clone was found once. The V gene is TRBV5-4, the J gene TRBJ2-2, with unresolved D. CDR3 size: 13 residues. Germline loops: CDR1 SGHNT, CDR2 YYREEE (reference sequence). Trimming cost V 4 bases and J 3 bases, with 7 bases left between them. Here the CDR3 reads CASSTSYTGELFF. For the CDR3, the DNA is TGTGCCAGCAGCACCAGCTACACCGGGGAGCTGTTTTTT.

This sequence joins TRBV6-1 and TRBJ1-1, with TRBD1 identical over 7 bases. This CDR3 spans 13 amino acids. The germline V gene has CDR1 MNHNS and CDR2 SASEGT. After removal of 7 bases from V and 4 bases from J, the junction contained 6 bases not matched to a gene. The chain's CDR3 is CASNRRGLTEAFF. CDR3 coding DNA: TGTGCCAGCAATAGGAGGGGGCTCACTGAAGCTTTCTTT.

The V gene is TRBV19, the J gene TRBJ2-1, with 15 bases identical to TRBD2. V shed 5 bases and J 4 bases; nucleotides not matched to a gene: 15. The CDR3 contains 20 residues. CDR1 LNHDA and CDR2 SQIVND come from the germline V gene (reference sequence). CDR3 region: CASSPSVYGLAGGSYNEQFF. CDR3 in DNA: TGTGCCAGTAGTCCCTCCGTTTACGGACTAGCGGGGGGGTCGTACAATGAGCAGTTCTTC.

The gene calls are TRBV18 and TRBJ1-3; D is perhaps TRBD1 (5 bases). V was cut by 0 bases and J by 2 bases, with 8 bases left in between. The CDR3 runs to 15 residues. Germline V CDR1 and CDR2: KGHSH, LQKENI. The CDR3 DNA reads as TGTGCCAGCTCACCACCATCAGGGACTGGAAACACCATATATTTT. It yields the protein CASSPPSGTGNTIYF.

The rearrangement uses TRBV7-2 and TRBJ1-4; possibly TRBD1 for D (5 bases). CDR3 length: 14 residues. Germline V gives CDR1 SGHTA, CDR2 FQGNSA. V was pared by 5 bases and J by 6 bases, with 13 bases between. The CDR3 DNA sequence: TGTGCCAGCAGCCCTGTGTGGGGCGATGAAAAACTGTTTTTT. Protein: CASSPVWGDEKLFF.

The V call is TRBV7-9, the J call TRBJ2-7; the D gene is possibly TRBD2 (5 bases). Germline V gene lookup returns CDR1 SEHNR and CDR2 FQNEAQ (reference sequence). V lost 5 bases and J 2 bases, leaving 10 bases between the germline ends. This CDR3 contains 13 residues. This CDR3 is CASSRGSTYEQYF. For the CDR3, the DNA is TGTGCCAGCAGCCGAGGGTCCACCTACGAGCAGTACTTC.

The chain is built from TRBV6-1 and TRBJ2-1; D may correspond to TRBD1 or TRBD2 (6 bases each). This CDR3 has 18 amino acids. CDR1 and CDR2 (germline): MNHNS, SASEGT. V shed 1 base and J shed 4 bases, with 20 bases lying between them. The CDR3 DNA reads TGTGCCAGCAGTGAAGAGGCCAGGGGACTTACGGGATACAATGAGCAGTTCTTC. It is translated as CASSEEARGLTGYNEQFF.

The V and J genes are TRBV5-1 and TRBJ1-1, with 8 bases lining up with TRBD1. V was clipped by 2 bases and J by 2 bases; unmatched bases: 14. Germline-derived CDR1 and CDR2 are SGHRS and YFSETQ. The CDR3 loop spans 18 amino acids. CDR3 in DNA: TGCGCCAGCAGCTTCGGCCTTGACAGGGGTCGAATTAACACTGAAGCTTTCTTT. It translates to CASSFGLDRGRINTEAFF.

The chain's CDR3 is CASSSPAGGLPLDYEQYF. CDR3 sequence (DNA): TGCGCCAGCAGCTCCCCGGCGGGGGGCCTTCCCCTCGACTACGAGCAGTACTTC. The chain has TRBV5-1 and TRBJ2-7, with 8 nucleotides matching TRBD2. The CDR3 contains 18 residues. Germline V lookup: CDR1 SGHRS, CDR2 YFSETQ. Losses at the gene ends were 3 bases for V and 3 bases for J; bases not matched to a gene: 17.

This chain links TRBV5-1 with TRBJ2-4; 9 bases agree with TRBD1. The CDR3 is made up of 14 amino acids. CDR1 is SGHRS, CDR2 YFSETQ, per germline. With 4 bases clipped from V and 8 bases from J, the junction kept 7 bases outside the gene matches. CDR3 bases: TGCGCCAGCAGCCCTGGGACAGGGAGGGACATTCAGTACTTC. It translates to CASSPGTGRDIQYF.

This clone was picked up a small number of times. This chain links TRBV6-6 with TRBJ1-2; no clear D. This CDR3 is built from 13 residues. Trimming stripped 6 bases from V and 1 base from J, with 9 bases between. Per germline, CDR1 MNHNY and CDR2 SVGAGI (reference sequence). CDR3 residues: CASSPGLNYGYTF. The CDR3 bases are TGTGCCAGCAGCCCAGGCCTTAACTATGGCTACACCTTC.

V is TRBV6-1 and J is TRBJ2-4; D perhaps matches TRBD2 (5 bases). Looked up from germline, CDR1 is MNHNS and CDR2 is SASEGT. The CDR3 contains 12 residues. The V and J ends lost 8 bases and 5 bases respectively, with 10 bases between them. This CDR3 is CASRGPQNIQYF. CDR3 in DNA: TGTGCCAGCCGCGGGCCCCAAAACATTCAGTACTTC.

The sample holds a few counts of this clone. The chain is built from TRBV4-1 and TRBJ2-3; D gene uncertain. The CDR3 loop spans 15 amino acids. The V end lost 0 bases, the J end lost 3 bases, and 10 bases lay between the germline ends. Per germline, CDR1 MGHRA and CDR2 YSYEKL. The CDR3 nucleotides are TGCGCCAGCAGCCAAGACGATGCGGCGACAGATACGCAGTATTTT. This sequence encodes CASSQDDAATDTQYF.

The J gene is TRBJ1-2, the V gene TRBV15; unclear D gene. The CDR3 consists of 14 residues. The germline gives CDR1 LNHNV, CDR2 YYDKDF (reference sequence). V dropped 0 bases and J dropped 10 bases, with 15 bases sitting between them. CDR3 amino acids: CATSRDEGSKVYTF. As DNA, the CDR3 is TGTGCCACCAGCAGAGATGAAGGGTCGAAAGTCTACACCTTC.

The rearrangement joins TRBV4-1 to TRBJ1-6, with a possible D match to TRBD1 (6 bases). This CDR3 has 19 residues. Trimming cost V 0 bases and J 10 bases, with 25 bases left between them. Germline V gene data show CDR1 as MGHRA and CDR2 as YSYEKL. DNA of the CDR3: TGCGCCAGCAGCCAAGATGGGCGCGGGGGGGGGCCCGGGGGCTCACCCCTCCACTTT. Its protein is CASSQDGRGGGPGGSPLHF.

This sequence joins TRBV28 and TRBJ1-1; D unresolved. Per germline, CDR1 MDHEN and CDR2 SYDVKM. The length of the CDR3 is 11 residues. This CDR3 is CAGGRNTEAFF. The CDR3 DNA reads TGTGCAGGAGGCCGGAACACTGAAGCTTTCTTT.

The chain recombines TRBV5-5 with TRBJ2-5; a weak D match, TRBD2 (5 bases). The germline V gene has CDR1 SGHKS and CDR2 YYEKEE (reference sequence). The CDR3 is made up of 14 amino acids. V shed 5 bases and J shed 4 bases, with 15 bases lying between them. The CDR3 region has the DNA TGTGCCAGCAGGGAAGAGCTAGCCCTAGAGACCCAGTACTTC. Its protein is CASREELALETQYF.

V is TRBV6-5 and J is TRBJ1-6; D perhaps matches TRBD1 (5 bases). CDR3 length equals 16 residues. Per germline, CDR1 MNHEY and CDR2 SVGAGI. Trimming cost V 2 bases and J 6 bases, with 14 bases left between them. CDR3 loop: CASSYLPGPSNSPLHF. CDR3 sequence (DNA): TGTGCCAGCAGTTACCTCCCGGGACCGAGTAATTCACCCCTCCACTTT.

This clone was recorded once. CDR3 sequence reads: CASSPDRISSYEQYF. The DNA of the CDR3 is TGTGCCAGTTCGCCAGACCGTATAAGCTCCTACGAGCAGTACTTC. The genes are TRBV11-2 and TRBJ2-7; D is undetermined. Trimming pared 9 bases from V and 0 bases from J, leaving 18 bases between. The germline V gene has CDR1 SGHAT and CDR2 FQNNGV. This CDR3 has 15 amino acids.

The chain carries TRBV2 and TRBJ2-7, with D perhaps matching TRBD2 (5 bases). Germline V CDR1 and CDR2: SNHLY, FYNNEI. CDR3 length: 13 amino acids. Trimming took 6 bases from V and 6 from J, leaving 15 bases between them. DNA for the CDR3: TGTGCCAGCAGCTCCGAGGGTCTAGCCGAGCAGTACTTC. Amino acids: CASSSEGLAEQYF.

The chain links TRBV5-1 to TRBJ1-5; TRBD1 might be the D (5 bases). This CDR3 is 14 amino acids long. CDR1 and CDR2 (germline): SGHRS, YFSETQ. Deletions cut 1 base from V and 9 bases from J, with 14 bases between. The chain's CDR3 is CASSLSESRGPQHF. The CDR3 coding sequence is TGCGCCAGCAGCTTGTCGGAGAGTAGGGGGCCCCAGCATTTT.

This chain links TRBV4-1 with TRBJ1-6, with D perhaps TRBD1 (5 bases). The CDR3 extends over 16 amino acids. V was shortened by 2 bases and J by 6 bases, with 14 bases between the two germline ends. Germline V gene sequence: CDR1 MGHRA, CDR2 YSYEKL. This CDR3 is CASSQPIGAANSPLHF. The CDR3 DNA reads TGCGCCAGCAGCCAACCCATTGGGGCGGCTAATTCACCCCTCCACTTT.

This clone has just one count. CDR3 sequence: CASSQLGEANEKLFF. In nucleotides, the CDR3 is TGTGCCAGCAGCCAACTGGGGGAAGCGAATGAAAAACTGTTTTTT. The V and J genes are TRBV7-9 and TRBJ1-4; TRBD1 might be the D (5 bases). V lost 5 bases, J lost 5 bases, and 15 bases lay in between. Per germline, CDR1 SEHNR and CDR2 FQNEAQ (reference sequence). The CDR3 loop spans 15 amino acids.

The V call is TRBV5-8, the J call TRBJ2-1; D is perhaps TRBD1 (5 bases). V gave up 4 bases and J gave up 7 bases, with 15 bases separating them. Germline CDR1 SGHTS, CDR2 YDEGEE. The CDR3 consists of 14 residues. CDR3 coding DNA: TGTGCCAGCAGCGGGAAGGGGCAGAGGAATGAGCAGTTCTTC. Its protein product is CASSGKGQRNEQFF.

The gene calls are TRBV6-1 and TRBJ2-7; TRBD1 or TRBD2 may be the D gene (5 bases each). The CDR3 covers 14 residues. Germline V gives CDR1 MNHNS, CDR2 SASEGT. Trimming left V 2 bases short and J 5 bases short, with 13 bases between. The CDR3 DNA reads as TGTGCCAGCAGTGAAACGTCCGGGACGCACGAGCAGTACTTC. Its protein product is CASSETSGTHEQYF.

The chain combines TRBV7-6 with TRBJ1-1; the D is unclear. This CDR3 spans 14 amino acids. V was trimmed by 1 base and J by 5 bases, leaving 11 bases between them. Germline-derived CDR1 and CDR2 are SGHVS and FNYEAQ. Written as DNA, the CDR3 is TGTGCCAGCAGCTTAGTGCGCGAGGATACTGAAGCTTTCTTT. Translating it yields CASSLVREDTEAFF.